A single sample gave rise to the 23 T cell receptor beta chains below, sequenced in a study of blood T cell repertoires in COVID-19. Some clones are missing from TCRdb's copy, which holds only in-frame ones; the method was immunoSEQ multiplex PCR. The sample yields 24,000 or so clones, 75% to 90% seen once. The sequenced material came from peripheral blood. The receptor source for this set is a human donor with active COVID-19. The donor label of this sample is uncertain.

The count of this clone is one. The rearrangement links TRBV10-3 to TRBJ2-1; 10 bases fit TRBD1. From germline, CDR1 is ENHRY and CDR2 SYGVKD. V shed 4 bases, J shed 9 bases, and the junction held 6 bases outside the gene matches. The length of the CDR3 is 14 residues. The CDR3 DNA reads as TGTGCCATCAGTGCCGACAGGGGGCAAGGTGAGCAGTTCTTC. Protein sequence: CAISADRGQGEQFF.

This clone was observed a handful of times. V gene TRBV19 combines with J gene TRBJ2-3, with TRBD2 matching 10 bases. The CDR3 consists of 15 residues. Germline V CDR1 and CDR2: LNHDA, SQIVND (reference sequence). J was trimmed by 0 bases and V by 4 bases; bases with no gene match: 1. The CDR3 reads CASSTSGGSTDTQYF. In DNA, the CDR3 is TGTGCCAGTAGTACTAGCGGGGGTAGCACAGATACGCAGTATTTT.

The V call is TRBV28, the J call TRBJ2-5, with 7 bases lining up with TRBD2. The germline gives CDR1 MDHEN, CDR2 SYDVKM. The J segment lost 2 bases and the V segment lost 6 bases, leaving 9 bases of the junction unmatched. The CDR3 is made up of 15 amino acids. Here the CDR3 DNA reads TGTGCCAGCAGCGTGGGGAGGGCCAGTCAAGAGACCCAGTACTTC. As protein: CASSVGRASQETQYF.

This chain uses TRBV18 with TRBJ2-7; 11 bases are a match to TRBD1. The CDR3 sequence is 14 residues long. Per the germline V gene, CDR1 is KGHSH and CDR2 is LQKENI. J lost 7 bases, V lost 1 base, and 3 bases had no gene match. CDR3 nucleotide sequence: TGTGCCAGCTCACCACGGACAGGGGGCGAAGAGCAGTACTTC. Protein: CASSPRTGGEEQYF.

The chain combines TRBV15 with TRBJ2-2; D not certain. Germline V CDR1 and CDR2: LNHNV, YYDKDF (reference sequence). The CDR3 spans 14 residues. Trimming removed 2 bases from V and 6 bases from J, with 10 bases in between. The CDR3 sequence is CATSRRLDPGELFF. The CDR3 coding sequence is TGTGCCACCAGCAGACGTCTAGACCCCGGGGAGCTGTTTTTT.

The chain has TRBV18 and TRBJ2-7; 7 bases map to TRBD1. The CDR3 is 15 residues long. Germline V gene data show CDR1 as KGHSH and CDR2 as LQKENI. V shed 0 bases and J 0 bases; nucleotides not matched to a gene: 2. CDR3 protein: CASSPPAGGSYEQYF. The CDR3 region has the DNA TGTGCCAGCTCACCACCGGCAGGGGGCTCCTACGAGCAGTACTTC.

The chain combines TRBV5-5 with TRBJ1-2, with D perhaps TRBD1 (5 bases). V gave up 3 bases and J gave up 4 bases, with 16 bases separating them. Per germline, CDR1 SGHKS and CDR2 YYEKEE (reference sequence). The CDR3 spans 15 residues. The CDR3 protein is CASSSPSGGVYGYTF. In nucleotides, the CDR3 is TGTGCCAGCAGCTCCCCGAGTGGAGGGGTCTATGGCTACACCTTC.

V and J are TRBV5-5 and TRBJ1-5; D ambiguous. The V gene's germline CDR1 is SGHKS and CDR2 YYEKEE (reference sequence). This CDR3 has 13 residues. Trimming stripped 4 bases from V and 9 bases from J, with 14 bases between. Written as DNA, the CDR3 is TGTGCCAGCAGCCTTGGAGGAGTCTGGCCCCAGCATTTT. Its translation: CASSLGGVWPQHF.

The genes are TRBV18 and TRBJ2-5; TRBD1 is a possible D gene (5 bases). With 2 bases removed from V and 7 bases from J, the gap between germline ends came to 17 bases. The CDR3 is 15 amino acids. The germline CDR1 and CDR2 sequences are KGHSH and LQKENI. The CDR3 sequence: CASSPGAEKFLTQYF. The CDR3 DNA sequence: TGTGCCAGCTCACCAGGGGCGGAGAAATTTTTGACCCAGTACTTC.

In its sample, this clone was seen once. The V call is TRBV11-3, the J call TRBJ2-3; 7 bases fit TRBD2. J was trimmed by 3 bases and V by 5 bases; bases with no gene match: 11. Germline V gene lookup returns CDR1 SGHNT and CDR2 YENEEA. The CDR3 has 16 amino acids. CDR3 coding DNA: TGTGCCAGCAGCCGGAGCGGGGCGAGGGGAACAGATACGCAGTATTTT. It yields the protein CASSRSGARGTDTQYF.

In DNA form, the CDR3 reads TGTGCCAGCAGCTTACGCGGGGGTGTTCGGGTGGGCACTGAAGCTTTCTTT. Translation gives CASSLRGGVRVGTEAFF. The chain employs TRBV7-3 and TRBJ1-1, with D maybe TRBD1 (5 bases). Germline CDR1 is SGHTA and CDR2 is FQGTGA. The CDR3 totals 17 residues. Trimming stripped 2 bases from V and 4 bases from J, with 20 bases between.

The DNA for the CDR3 is TGTGCCAGCAGCCCTCTGCGGGGGGGTTCCCAAGAGACCCAGTACTTC. Encoded protein: CASSPLRGGSQETQYF. The chain joins TRBV11-2 to TRBJ2-5, with 9 bases fitting TRBD2. Losses at the gene ends were 5 bases for V and 1 base for J; bases not matched to a gene: 8. The CDR3 runs 16 residues. Germline V CDR1 and CDR2: SGHAT, FQNNGV. Variable domain in full (rest from reference TRBV11-2 and TRBJ2-5): EAGVAQSPRYKIIEKRQSVAFWCNPISGHATLYWYQQILGQGPKLLIQFQNNGVVDDSQLPKDRFSAERLKGVDSTLKIQPAKLEDSAVYLCASSPLRGGSQETQYFGPGTRLLVL.

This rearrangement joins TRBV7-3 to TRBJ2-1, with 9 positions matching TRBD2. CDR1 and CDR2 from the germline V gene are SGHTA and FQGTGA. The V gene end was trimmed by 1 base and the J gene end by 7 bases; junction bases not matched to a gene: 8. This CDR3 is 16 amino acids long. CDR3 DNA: TGTGCCAGCAGCTTAAGTCCTAGCGGGATTGGTAATGAGCAGTTCTTC. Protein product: CASSLSPSGIGNEQFF.

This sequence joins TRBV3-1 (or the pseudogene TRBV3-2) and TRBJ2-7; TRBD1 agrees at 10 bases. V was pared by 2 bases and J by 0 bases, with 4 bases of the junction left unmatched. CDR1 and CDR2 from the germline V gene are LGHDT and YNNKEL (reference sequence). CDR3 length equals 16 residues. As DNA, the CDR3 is TGTGCCAGCAGCCAACGTGGGACAGGGGACTCCTACGAGCAGTACTTC. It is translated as CASSQRGTGDSYEQYF.

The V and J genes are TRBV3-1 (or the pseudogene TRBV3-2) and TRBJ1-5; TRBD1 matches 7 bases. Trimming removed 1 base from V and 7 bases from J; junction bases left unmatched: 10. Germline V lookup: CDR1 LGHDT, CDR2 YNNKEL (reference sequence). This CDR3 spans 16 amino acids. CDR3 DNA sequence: TGTGCCAGCAGCCAAGGGGGGACAGCGGGAGGCCAGCCCCAGCATTTT. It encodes CASSQGGTAGGQPQHF.

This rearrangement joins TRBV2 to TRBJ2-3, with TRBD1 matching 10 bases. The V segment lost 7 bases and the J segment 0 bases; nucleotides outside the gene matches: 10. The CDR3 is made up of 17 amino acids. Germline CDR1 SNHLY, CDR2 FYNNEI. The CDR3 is CASTGQGWLTSTDTQYF. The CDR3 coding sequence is TGTGCCAGCACGGGACAGGGGTGGCTTACTAGCACAGATACGCAGTATTTT.

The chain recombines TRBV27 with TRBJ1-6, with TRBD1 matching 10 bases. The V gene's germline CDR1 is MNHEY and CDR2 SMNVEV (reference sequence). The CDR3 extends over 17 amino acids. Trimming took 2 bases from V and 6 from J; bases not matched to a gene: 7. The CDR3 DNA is TGTGCCAGCAGTTTACCCCAGGGACAGGGGAGTAATTCACCCCTCCACTTT. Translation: CASSLPQGQGSNSPLHF.

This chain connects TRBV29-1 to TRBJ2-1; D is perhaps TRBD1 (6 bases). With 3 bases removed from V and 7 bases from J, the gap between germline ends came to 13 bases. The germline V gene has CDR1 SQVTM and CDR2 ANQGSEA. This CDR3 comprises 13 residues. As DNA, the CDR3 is TGCAGCGTTGAGGTAGGGGGATTTAATGAGCAGTTCTTC. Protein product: CSVEVGGFNEQFF.

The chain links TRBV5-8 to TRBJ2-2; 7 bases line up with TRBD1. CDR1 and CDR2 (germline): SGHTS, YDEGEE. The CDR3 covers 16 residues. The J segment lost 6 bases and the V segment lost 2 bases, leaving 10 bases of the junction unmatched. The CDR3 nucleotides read TGTGCCAGCAGCTTCTTTAGACAGGGAGCGGCCGGGGAGCTGTTTTTT. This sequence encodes CASSFFRQGAAGELFF.

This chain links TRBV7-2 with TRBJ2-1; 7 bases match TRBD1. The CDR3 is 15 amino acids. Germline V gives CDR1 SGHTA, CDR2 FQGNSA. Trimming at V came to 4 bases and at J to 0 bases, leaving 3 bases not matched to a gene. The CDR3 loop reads CASSSTGSSYNEQFF. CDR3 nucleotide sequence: TGTGCCAGCAGCTCGACAGGGAGCTCCTACAATGAGCAGTTCTTC.

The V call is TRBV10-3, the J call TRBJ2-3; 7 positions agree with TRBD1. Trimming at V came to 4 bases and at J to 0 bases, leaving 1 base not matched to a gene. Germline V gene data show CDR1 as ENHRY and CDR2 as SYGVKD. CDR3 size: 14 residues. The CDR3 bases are TGTGCCATCAGTGGGACAGGTAGCACAGATACGCAGTATTTT. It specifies CAISGTGSTDTQYF.

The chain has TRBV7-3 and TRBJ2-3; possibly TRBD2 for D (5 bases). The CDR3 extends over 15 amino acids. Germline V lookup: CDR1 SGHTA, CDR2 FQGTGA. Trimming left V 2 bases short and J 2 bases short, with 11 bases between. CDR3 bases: TGTGCCAGCAGCTTAGTACCTAGCCCCACAGATACGCAGTATTTT. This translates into CASSLVPSPTDTQYF.

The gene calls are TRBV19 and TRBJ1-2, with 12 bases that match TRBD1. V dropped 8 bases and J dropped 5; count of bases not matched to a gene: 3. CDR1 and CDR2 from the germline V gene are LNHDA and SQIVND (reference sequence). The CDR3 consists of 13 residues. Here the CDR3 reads CASSGQGAYGYTF. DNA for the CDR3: TGTGCCAGTTCGGGACAGGGGGCGTATGGCTACACCTTC.